These 16 T cell receptor beta chains originate from one sample sequenced in a study of shared clonotypes between healthy human individuals. Libraries were prepared by immunoSEQ multiplex PCR; TCRdb keeps only in-frame clonotypes and omits some of them. Of hundreds of thousands of clones in the sample, roughly four fifths were seen once. The sample was PBMCs. Receptors were obtained from a woman aged 40 to 55 in good health. Some clones in this sample may be carry-over from other donors' samples.

On this clone: This likely traces to a read error, being one base from a far larger clone. The chain recombines TRBV1 with TRBJ1-1; the table's D gene call, TRBD1, was not cross checked with the DNA. TRBV1 is a recognized pseudogene. The CDR3 has 15 residues. DNA for the CDR3: TGCACCAGCAGCCAAGAAGACAGGGAGAACGCTGAAGCTTTCTTT. It specifies CTSSQEDRENAEAFF.

The genes are TRBV19 and TRBJ2-1, with TRBD2 matching 7 bases. The CDR3 has 16 residues. V was pared by 3 bases and J by 8 bases, with 13 bases of the junction left unmatched. Germline V lookup: CDR1 LNHDA, CDR2 SQIVND (reference sequence). Here the CDR3 DNA reads TGTGCCAGTAGTATTGGGGCGGGGAGGGCCCTCGATGAGCAGTTCTTC. It codes for CASSIGAGRALDEQFF.

In regard to this clone: Only one base separates this from a far larger clonotype, so it likely reflects a read error. At the DNA level, this CDR3 is encoded by other sequences in the same sample as well. V is TRBV10-3 and J is TRBJ1-1, with 9 bases aligning to TRBD1. The germline gives CDR1 ENHRY, CDR2 SYGVKD. The CDR3 runs to 15 residues. The DNA for the CDR3 is TGTGCCATCAGTGGTTCCCGGGACAGGGACACTGAGGCTTTCTTT. Its protein is CAISGSRDRDTEAFF.

The J gene is TRBJ1-5, the V gene TRBV5-4; D is ambiguous. CDR3 length: 19 amino acids. V shed 3 bases and J shed 0 bases, with 22 bases lying between them. Germline V gene lookup returns CDR1 SGHNT and CDR2 YYREEE (reference sequence). This chain's CDR3 is CASSCGRIGSPYSNQPQHF. CDR3 DNA sequence: TGTGCCAGCAGCTGCGGGCGGATCGGGTCCCCTTATAGCAATCAGCCCCAGCATTTT. Full variable domain (outside the CDR3, taken from reference TRBV5-4 and TRBJ1-5): ETGVTQSPTHLIKTRGQQVTLRCSSQSGHNTVSWYQQALGQGPQFIFQYYREEENGRGNFPPRFSGLQFPNYSSELNVNALELDDSALYLCASSCGRIGSPYSNQPQHFGDGTRLSIL.

This chain uses TRBV15 with TRBJ2-1; 11 bases agree with TRBD2. From germline, CDR1 is LNHNV and CDR2 YYDKDF (reference sequence). The length of the CDR3 is 15 residues. V was pared by 5 bases and J by 5 bases, with 5 bases of the junction left unmatched. Written as DNA, the CDR3 is TGTGCCACCAGCGGTGGGACTAGCGGAAACAATGAGCAGTTCTTC. Translating it yields CATSGGTSGNNEQFF.

This rearrangement joins TRBV2 to TRBJ2-5; perhaps TRBD2 as D (6 bases). The end of the DNA aligns better with TRBJ2-7, so the J call may be wrong. The CDR3 runs to 12 residues. The germline gives CDR1 SNHLY, CDR2 FYNNEI. Here the CDR3 reads CASLGTRDEQYF. DNA for the CDR3: TGTGCCAGCCTCGGGACTCGGGACGAGCAGTACTTC.

This chain links TRBV29-1 with TRBJ2-3; no clear D gene. The V and J ends lost 7 bases and 2 bases respectively, with 7 bases between them. This CDR3 spans 11 amino acids. Germline V lookup: CDR1 SQVTM, CDR2 ANQGSEA. The CDR3 reads CSAEHTDTQYF. Written as DNA, the CDR3 is TGCAGCGCCGAACACACAGATACGCAGTATTTT.

This sequence joins TRBV11-2 and TRBJ2-1; either TRBD1 or TRBD2 may fit D (5 bases each). The CDR3 contains 15 residues. In germline, CDR1 is SGHAT, CDR2 FQNNGV. V lost 6 bases and J 1 base, leaving 13 bases between the germline ends. The CDR3 DNA reads as TGTGCCAGCAGAACGGGACCGGCATCCTACAATGAGCAGTTCTTC. Translating gives CASRTGPASYNEQFF. Complete variable domain (other parts from reference TRBV11-2 and TRBJ2-1): EAGVAQSPRYKIIEKRQSVAFWCNPISGHATLYWYQQILGQGPKLLIQFQNNGVVDDSQLPKDRFSAERLKGVDSTLKIQPAKLEDSAVYLCASRTGPASYNEQFFGPGTRLTVL.

This clone was detected once. Other DNA sequences in the sample encode the same CDR3. The V and J genes are TRBV11-2 and TRBJ1-2; D is uncertain. V lost 0 bases, J lost 6 bases, and 5 bases lay in between. Germline V gene sequence: CDR1 SGHAT, CDR2 FQNNGV. The CDR3 has 12 residues. The CDR3 DNA is TGTGCCAGCAGCTTAGAGGGCGATGGCTACACCTTC. Amino acid sequence: CASSLEGDGYTF.

Regarding this clone: A far larger clone is just one base off, so this is likely a read error. Different DNA sequences within this sample yield the same CDR3. The chain carries TRBV29-1 and TRBJ1-5; no firm D call. The CDR3 contains 15 residues. CDR1 and CDR2 from the germline V gene are SQVTM and ANQGSEA. Trimming removed 7 bases from V and 4 bases from J, with 20 bases in between. In nucleotides, the CDR3 is TGCAGCGCGTCCGACGGATTTTTAGGGAATCAGCCCCAGCATTTT. Protein: CSASDGFLGNQPQHF.

In regard to this clone: This sequence is one base from a far larger clone and is likely a read error. The chain is built from TRBV4-3 and TRBJ2-6; 9 nucleotides agree with TRBD1. The ends lost 0 bases at V and 8 bases at J; junction bases unmatched: 5. Germline loops: CDR1 LGHNA, CDR2 YSLEER. The CDR3 length is 16 residues. DNA for the CDR3: TGCGCCAGCAGCCAAGATGGGGGGACAGGGTCCAACGTCCTGACTTTC. Translating it yields CASSQDGGTGSNVLTF.

This clone was picked up one time. This sequence joins TRBV25-1 and TRBJ1-3; a possible D gene is TRBD1 (6 bases). Germline CDR1 and CDR2: MGHDK and SYGVNS. CDR3 length equals 14 residues. Trimming took off 3 bases at V and 3 bases at J, with 9 bases between the two ends. The CDR3 here is CASSDPGVGNTIYF. In nucleotides, the CDR3 is TGTGCCAGCAGTGATCCAGGGGTTGGAAACACCATATATTTT. Full variable domain (rest looked up from reference TRBV25-1 and TRBJ1-3): EADIYQTPRYLVIGTGKKITLECSQTMGHDKMYWYQQDPGMELHLIHYSYGVNSTEKGDLSSESTVSRIRTEHFPLTLESARPSHTSQYLCASSDPGVGNTIYFGEGSWLTVV.

The chain carries TRBV25-1 and TRBJ1-2; 9 bases align to TRBD1. Germline V gives CDR1 MGHDK, CDR2 SYGVNS. V shed 3 bases and J 8 bases; nucleotides not matched to a gene: 7. CDR3 size: 14 residues. The CDR3 DNA sequence: TGTGCCAGCAGTGAGCCTCATGGACAGGGGGGCTACACCTTC. Translating gives CASSEPHGQGGYTF.

The gene calls are TRBV7-9 and TRBJ2-5, with 16 bases fitting TRBD2. The CDR3 loop spans 17 amino acids. Trimming cost V 5 bases and J 5 bases; bases outside gene matches: 8. Germline CDR1 and CDR2: SEHNR and FQNEAQ (reference sequence). DNA of the CDR3: TGTGCCAGCAGCGCAGGGACTAGCGGGAGGGTGTTTGAGACCCAGTACTTC. Amino acid sequence: CASSAGTSGRVFETQYF.

Note on this clone: Since a far larger clone is one base different, this is likely a read error. The sample holds other DNA sequences that translate to the same CDR3. V and J are TRBV9 and TRBJ2-7; TRBD2 matches at 8 bases. Germline assignment: CDR1 SGDLS and CDR2 YYNGEE. V was pared by 4 bases and J by 2 bases, with 8 bases of the junction left unmatched. CDR3 size: 15 residues. The CDR3 DNA reads as TGTGCCAGCAGCTTCGGACTAGCTGAGCCCTACGAGCAGTACTTC. Amino acid sequence: CASSFGLAEPYEQYF.

The V gene is TRBV28, the J gene TRBJ1-2; D unresolved. The CDR3 contains 15 residues. V was cut by 8 bases and J by 4 bases, with 20 bases left in between. The germline V gene has CDR1 MDHEN and CDR2 SYDVKM. CDR3 coding DNA: TGTGCCAGCGGTGCCGGGCCCTCCTTGGGCTATGGCTACACCTTC. This codes for CASGAGPSLGYGYTF.